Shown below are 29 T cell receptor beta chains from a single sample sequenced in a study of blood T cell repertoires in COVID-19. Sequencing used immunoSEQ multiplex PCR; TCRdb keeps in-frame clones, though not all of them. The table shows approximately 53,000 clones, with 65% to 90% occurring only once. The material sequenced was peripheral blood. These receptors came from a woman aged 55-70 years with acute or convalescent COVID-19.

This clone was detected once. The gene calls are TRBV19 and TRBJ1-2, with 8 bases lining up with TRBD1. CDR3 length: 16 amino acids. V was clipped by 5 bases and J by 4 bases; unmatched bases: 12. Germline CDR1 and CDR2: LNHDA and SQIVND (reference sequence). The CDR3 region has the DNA TGTGCCAGTAGTCGGGATAACGGACAGGGAGGCTATGGCTACACCTTC. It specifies CASSRDNGQGGYGYTF.

The CDR3 region is CASSIKGGVQGYTF. Here the CDR3 DNA reads TGTGCCAGTAGTATAAAAGGCGGGGTGCAGGGCTACACCTTC. The chain carries TRBV19 and TRBJ1-2; D is unclear. This CDR3 has 14 amino acids. Germline V gene lookup returns CDR1 LNHDA and CDR2 SQIVND (reference sequence). Trimming removed 2 bases from V and 8 bases from J, with 15 bases in between.

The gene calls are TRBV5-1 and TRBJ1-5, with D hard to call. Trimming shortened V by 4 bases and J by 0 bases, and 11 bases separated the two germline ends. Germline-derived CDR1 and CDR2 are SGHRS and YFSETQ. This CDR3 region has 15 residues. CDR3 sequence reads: CASSLDGYSNQPQHF. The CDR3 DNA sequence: TGCGCCAGCAGCCTGGACGGTTATAGCAATCAGCCCCAGCATTTT.

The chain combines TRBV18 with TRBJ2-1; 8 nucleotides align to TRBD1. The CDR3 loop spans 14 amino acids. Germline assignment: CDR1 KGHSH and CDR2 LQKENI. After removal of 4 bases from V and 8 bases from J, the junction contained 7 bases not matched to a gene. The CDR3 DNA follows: TGTGCCAGCTCACTTCAGGGGGCAATAGATGAGCAGTTCTTC. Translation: CASSLQGAIDEQFF.

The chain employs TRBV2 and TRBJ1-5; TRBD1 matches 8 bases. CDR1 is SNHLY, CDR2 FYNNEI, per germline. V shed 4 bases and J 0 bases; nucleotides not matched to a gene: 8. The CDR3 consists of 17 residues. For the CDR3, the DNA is TGTGCCAGCAGTGTGCAGGGGGCGGTTTATAGCAATCAGCCCCAGCATTTT. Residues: CASSVQGAVYSNQPQHF.

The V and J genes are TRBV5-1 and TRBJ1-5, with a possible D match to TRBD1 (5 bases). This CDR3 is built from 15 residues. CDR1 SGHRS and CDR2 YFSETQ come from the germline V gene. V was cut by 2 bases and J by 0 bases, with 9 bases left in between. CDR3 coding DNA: TGCGCCAGCAGCTTCGGGGGTGTTAGCAATCAGCCCCAGCATTTT. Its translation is CASSFGGVSNQPQHF.

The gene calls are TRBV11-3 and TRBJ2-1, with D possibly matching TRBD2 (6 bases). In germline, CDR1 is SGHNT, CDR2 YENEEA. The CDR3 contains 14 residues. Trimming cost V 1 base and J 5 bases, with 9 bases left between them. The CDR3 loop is CASSLASVNNEQFF. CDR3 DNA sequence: TGTGCCAGCAGCTTAGCTAGCGTAAACAATGAGCAGTTCTTC.

This CDR3 is CASRTGANTEAFF. CDR3 nucleotides: TGTGCCAGCAGGACAGGGGCGAACACTGAAGCTTTCTTT. This rearrangement joins TRBV6-5 to TRBJ1-1, with TRBD1 matching over 8 bases. Losses at the gene ends were 6 bases for V and 1 base for J; bases not matched to a gene: 1. From germline, CDR1 is MNHEY and CDR2 SVGAGI. This CDR3 region has 13 residues.

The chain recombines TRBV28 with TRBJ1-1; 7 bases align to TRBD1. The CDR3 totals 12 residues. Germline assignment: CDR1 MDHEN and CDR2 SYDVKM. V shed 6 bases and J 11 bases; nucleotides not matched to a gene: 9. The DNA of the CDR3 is TGTGCCAGCAGGCAGACAGGGCGGAGGGCTTTCTTT. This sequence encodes CASRQTGRRAFF.

This CDR3 is CASSHRIDRSTDTQYF. Written as DNA, the CDR3 is TGCGCCAGCAGCCATCGAATCGACAGAAGCACAGATACGCAGTATTTT. The V call is TRBV4-1, the J call TRBJ2-3, with D possibly matching TRBD1 (5 bases). The CDR3 extends over 16 amino acids. V gave up 3 bases and J gave up 0 bases, with 13 bases separating them. Germline assignment: CDR1 MGHRA and CDR2 YSYEKL.

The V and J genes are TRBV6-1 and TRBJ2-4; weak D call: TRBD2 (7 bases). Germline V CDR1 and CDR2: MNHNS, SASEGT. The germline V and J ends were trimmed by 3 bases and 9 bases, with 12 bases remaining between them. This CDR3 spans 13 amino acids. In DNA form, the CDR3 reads TGTGCCAGCAGTGAGGGGGGGGCCAGCATTCAGTACTTC. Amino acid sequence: CASSEGGASIQYF.

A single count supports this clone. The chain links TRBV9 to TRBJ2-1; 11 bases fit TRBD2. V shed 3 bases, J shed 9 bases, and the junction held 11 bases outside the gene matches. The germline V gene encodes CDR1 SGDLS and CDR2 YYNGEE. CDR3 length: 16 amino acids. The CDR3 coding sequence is TGTGCCAGCAGCGCCCTACTAGCGGGAGAATTGGGTGAGCAGTTCTTC. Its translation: CASSALLAGELGEQFF.

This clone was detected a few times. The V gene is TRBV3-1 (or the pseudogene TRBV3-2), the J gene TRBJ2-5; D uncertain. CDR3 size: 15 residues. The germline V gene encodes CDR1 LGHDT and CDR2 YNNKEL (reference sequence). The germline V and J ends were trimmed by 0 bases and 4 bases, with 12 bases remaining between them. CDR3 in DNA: TGTGCCAGCAGCCAAGATCTGTGGGCAGGAGAGACCCAGTACTTC. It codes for CASSQDLWAGETQYF.

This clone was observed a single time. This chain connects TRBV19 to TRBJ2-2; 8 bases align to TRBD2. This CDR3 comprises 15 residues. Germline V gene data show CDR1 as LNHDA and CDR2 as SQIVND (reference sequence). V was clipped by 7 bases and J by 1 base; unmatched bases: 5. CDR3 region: CASNKRELNTGELFF. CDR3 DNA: TGTGCCAGTAATAAGCGGGAGTTGAACACCGGGGAGCTGTTTTTT.

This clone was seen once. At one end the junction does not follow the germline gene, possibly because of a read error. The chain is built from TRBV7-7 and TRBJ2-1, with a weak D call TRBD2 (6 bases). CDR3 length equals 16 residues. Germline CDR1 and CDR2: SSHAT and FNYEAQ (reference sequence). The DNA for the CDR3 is TGTGCTAGCAGCTCAGCTAGCGTTCCATCGTGGGGTGAGCAGTTCTTC. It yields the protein CASSSASVPSWGEQFF.

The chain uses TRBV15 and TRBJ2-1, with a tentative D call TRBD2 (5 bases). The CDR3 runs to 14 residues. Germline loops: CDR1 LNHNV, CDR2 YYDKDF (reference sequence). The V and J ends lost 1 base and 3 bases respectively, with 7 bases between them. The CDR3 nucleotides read TGTGCCACCAGCAGAGGGACTGGCTACAATGAGCAGTTCTTC. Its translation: CATSRGTGYNEQFF.

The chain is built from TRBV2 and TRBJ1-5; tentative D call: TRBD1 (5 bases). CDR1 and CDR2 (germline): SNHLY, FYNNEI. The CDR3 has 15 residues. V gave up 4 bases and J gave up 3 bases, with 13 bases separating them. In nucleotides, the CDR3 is TGTGCCAGCAGTGGGACACGAGGATTCAATCAGCCCCAGCATTTT. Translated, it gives CASSGTRGFNQPQHF.

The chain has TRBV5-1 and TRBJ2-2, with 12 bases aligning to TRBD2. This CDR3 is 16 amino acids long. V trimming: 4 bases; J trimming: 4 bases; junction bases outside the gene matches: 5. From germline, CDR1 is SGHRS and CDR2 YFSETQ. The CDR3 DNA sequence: TGCGCCAGCAGCCCACTAGCGGGAGGCCCCACCGGGGAGCTGTTTTTT. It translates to CASSPLAGGPTGELFF.

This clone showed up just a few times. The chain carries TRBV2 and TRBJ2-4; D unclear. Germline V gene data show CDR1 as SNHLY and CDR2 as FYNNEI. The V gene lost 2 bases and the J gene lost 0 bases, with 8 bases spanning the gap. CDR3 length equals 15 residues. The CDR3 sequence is CASSELALAKNIQYF. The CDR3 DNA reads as TGTGCCAGCAGTGAACTGGCTCTAGCCAAAAACATTCAGTACTTC. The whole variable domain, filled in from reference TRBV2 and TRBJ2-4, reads EPEVTQTPSHQVTQMGQEVILRCVPISNHLYFYWYRQILGQKVEFLVSFYNNEISEKSEIFDDQFSVERPDGSNFTLKIRSTKLEDSAMYFCASSELALAKNIQYFGAGTRLSVL.

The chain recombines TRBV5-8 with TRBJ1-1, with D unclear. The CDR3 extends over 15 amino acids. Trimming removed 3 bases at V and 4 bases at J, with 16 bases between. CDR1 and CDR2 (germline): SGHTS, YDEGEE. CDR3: CASSSLWGEFTEAFF. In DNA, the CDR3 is TGTGCCAGCAGCTCCCTCTGGGGAGAATTCACTGAAGCTTTCTTT.

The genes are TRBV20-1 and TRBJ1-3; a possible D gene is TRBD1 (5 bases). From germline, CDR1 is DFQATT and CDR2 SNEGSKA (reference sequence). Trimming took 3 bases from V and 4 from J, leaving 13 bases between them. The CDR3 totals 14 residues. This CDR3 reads CSASDSHQGNTIYF. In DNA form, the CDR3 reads TGCAGTGCTAGTGACAGTCATCAAGGAAACACCATATATTTT.

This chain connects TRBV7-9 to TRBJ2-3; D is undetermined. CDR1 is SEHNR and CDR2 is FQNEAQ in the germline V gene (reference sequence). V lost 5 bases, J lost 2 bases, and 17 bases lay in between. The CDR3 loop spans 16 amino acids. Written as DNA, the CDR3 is TGTGCCAGCAGCCCCGGAGAAACCCTGTCCACAGATACGCAGTATTTT. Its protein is CASSPGETLSTDTQYF.

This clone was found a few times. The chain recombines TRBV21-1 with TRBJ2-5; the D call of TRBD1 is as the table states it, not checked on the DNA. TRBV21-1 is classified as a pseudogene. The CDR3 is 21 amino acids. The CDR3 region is CASSKGLMDRVLLARVETQYF. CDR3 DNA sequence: TGTGCCAGCAGCAAAGGGTTGATGGACAGGGTCCTCCTGGCGCGGGTCGAGACCCAGTACTTC.

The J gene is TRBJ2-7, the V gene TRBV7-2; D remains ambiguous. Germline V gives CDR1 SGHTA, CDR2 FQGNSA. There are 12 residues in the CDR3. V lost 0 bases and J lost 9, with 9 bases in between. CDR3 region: CASSLAMRRQYF. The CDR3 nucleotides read TGTGCCAGCAGCTTAGCGATGCGAAGGCAGTACTTC.

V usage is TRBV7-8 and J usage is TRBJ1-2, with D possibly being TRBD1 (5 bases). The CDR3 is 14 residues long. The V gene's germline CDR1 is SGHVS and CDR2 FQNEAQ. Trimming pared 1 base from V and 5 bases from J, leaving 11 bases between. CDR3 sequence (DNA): TGTGCCAGCAGCTTAGGGGCGGGGGTGTATGGCTACACCTTC. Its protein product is CASSLGAGVYGYTF.

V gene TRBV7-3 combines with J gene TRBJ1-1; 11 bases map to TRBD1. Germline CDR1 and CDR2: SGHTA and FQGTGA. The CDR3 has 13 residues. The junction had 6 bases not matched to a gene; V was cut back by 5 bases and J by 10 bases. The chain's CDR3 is CASSPGTGGAAFF. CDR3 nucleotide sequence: TGTGCCAGCAGCCCTGGGACAGGGGGAGCAGCTTTCTTT.

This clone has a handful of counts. The CDR3 is CASSPTGAGNTIYF. DNA of the CDR3: TGTGCCAGCAGCCCGACAGGGGCTGGAAACACCATATATTTT. J is TRBJ1-3 and V is TRBV6-6; 8 nucleotides line up with TRBD1. Trimming cost V 6 bases and J 2 bases; bases outside gene matches: 3. Germline V gives CDR1 MNHNY, CDR2 SVGAGI (reference sequence). CDR3 length: 14 amino acids.

The CDR3 nucleotides are TGTGCCAGCAGTTACGGGACAGGGGGCTCTGAGCAGTACTTC. It translates to CASSYGTGGSEQYF. This rearrangement joins TRBV28 to TRBJ2-7, with TRBD1 matching over 12 bases. CDR3 length: 14 amino acids. The J segment lost 7 bases and the V segment lost 4 bases, leaving 5 bases of the junction unmatched. Germline CDR1 MDHEN, CDR2 SYDVKM. The full variable domain, its missing parts supplied by reference TRBV28 and TRBJ2-7, is DVKVTQSSRYLVKRTGEKVFLECVQDMDHENMFWYRQDPGLGLRLIYFSYDVKMKEKGDIPEGYSVSREKKERFSLILESASTNQTSMYLCASSYGTGGSEQYFGPGTRLTVT.

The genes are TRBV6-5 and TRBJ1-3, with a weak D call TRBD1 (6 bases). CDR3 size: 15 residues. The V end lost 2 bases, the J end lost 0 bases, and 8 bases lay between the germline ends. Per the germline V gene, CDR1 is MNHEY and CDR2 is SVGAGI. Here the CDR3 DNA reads TGTGCCAGCAGTTACGAGGGGGTCTCTGGAAACACCATATATTTT. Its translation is CASSYEGVSGNTIYF.